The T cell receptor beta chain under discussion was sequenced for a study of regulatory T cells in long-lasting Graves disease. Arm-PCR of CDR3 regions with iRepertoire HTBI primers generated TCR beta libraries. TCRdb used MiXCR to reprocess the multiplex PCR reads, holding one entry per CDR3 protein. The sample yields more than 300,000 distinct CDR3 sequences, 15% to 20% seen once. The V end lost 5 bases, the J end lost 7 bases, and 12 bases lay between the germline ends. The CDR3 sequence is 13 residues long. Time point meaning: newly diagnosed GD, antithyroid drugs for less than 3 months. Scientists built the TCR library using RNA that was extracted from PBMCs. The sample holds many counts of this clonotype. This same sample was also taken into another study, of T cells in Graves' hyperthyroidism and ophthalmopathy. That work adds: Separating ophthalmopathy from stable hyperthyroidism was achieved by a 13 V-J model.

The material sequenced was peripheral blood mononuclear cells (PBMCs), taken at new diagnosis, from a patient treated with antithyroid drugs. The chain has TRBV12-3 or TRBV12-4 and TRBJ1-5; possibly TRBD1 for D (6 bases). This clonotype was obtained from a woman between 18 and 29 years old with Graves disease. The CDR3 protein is CASSITGRQPQHF. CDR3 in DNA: TGTGCCAGCAGTATTACAGGGAGGCAGCCCCAGCATTTT.